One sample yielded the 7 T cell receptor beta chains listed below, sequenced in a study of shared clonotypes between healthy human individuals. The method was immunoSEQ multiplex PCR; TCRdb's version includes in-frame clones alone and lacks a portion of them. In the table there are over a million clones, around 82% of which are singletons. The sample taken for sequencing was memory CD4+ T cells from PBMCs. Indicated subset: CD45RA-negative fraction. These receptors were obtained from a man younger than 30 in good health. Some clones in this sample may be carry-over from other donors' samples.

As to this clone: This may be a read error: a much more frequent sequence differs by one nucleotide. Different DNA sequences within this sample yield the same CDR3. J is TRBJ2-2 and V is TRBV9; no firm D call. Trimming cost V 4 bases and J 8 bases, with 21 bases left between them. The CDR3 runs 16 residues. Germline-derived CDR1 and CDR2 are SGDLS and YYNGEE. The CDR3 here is CASSPRTRYGTGELFF. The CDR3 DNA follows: TGTGCCAGCAGCCCACGGACCCGGTATGGCACTGGGGAGCTGTTTTTT.

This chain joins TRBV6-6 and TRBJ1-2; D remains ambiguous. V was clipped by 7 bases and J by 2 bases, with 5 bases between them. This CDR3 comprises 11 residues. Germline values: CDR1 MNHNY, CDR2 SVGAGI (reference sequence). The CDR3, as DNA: TGTGCCAGCAAGATGAACTATGGCTACACCTTC. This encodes CASKMNYGYTF.

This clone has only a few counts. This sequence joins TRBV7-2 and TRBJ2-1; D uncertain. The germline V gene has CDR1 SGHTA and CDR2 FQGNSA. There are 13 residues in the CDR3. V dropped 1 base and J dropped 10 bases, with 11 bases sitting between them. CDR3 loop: CASSLDSVVEQFF. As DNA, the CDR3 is TGTGCCAGCAGCTTAGACTCGGTCGTGGAGCAGTTCTTC.

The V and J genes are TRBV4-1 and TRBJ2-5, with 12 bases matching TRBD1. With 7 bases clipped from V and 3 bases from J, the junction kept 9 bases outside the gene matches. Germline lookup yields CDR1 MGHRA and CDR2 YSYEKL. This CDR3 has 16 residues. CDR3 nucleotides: TGCGCCAGCACCGTCGGGACAGGGGGCGCGGAAGAGACCCAGTACTTC. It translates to CASTVGTGGAEETQYF.

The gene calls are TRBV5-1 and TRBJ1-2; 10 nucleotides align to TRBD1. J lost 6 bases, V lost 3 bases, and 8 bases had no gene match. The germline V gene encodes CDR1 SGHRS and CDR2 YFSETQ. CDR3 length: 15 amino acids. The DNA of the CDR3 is TGCGCCAGCAGCTCCACTCCCGGGACAGGGGATGGCTACACCTTC. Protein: CASSSTPGTGDGYTF.

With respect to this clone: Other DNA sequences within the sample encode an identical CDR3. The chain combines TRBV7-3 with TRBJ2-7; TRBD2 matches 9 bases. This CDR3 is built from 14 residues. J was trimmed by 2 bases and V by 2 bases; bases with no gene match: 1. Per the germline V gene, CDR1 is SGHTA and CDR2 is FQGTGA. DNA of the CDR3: TGTGCCAGCAGCTTAGCGGGAGGGGCCTACGAGCAGTACTTC. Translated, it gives CASSLAGGAYEQYF.

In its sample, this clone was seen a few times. CDR3 loop: CASSFWGQPGGGYTF. CDR3 coding DNA: TGTGCCAGCAGCTTTTGGGGACAGCCCGGCGGTGGCTACACCTTC. V usage is TRBV7-2 and J usage is TRBJ1-2; 7 nucleotides align to TRBD1. Germline CDR1 and CDR2: SGHTA and FQGNSA. J lost 7 bases, V lost 3 bases, and 11 bases had no gene match. The CDR3 loop spans 15 amino acids. The variable domain in full, completed from reference TRBV7-2 and TRBJ1-2, reads GAGVSQSPSNKVTEKGKDVELRCDPISGHTALYWYRQSLGQGLEFLIYFQGNSAPDKSGLPSDRFSAERTGGSVSTLTIQRTQQEDSAVYLCASSFWGQPGGGYTFGSGTRLTVV.